The T cell receptor (beta chain) under discussion was sequenced for a study of blood T cell repertoires in COVID-19. Study details: Whether acute or convalescent, the COVID-19 samples came from the United States, Italy and Spain.

Using immunoSEQ multiplex PCR, the repertoire was profiled, and TCRdb retains in-frame clones only, with some absent. The sample lists roughly 230,000 clones, roughly 90% occurring once. The germline V and J ends were trimmed by 0 bases and 11 bases, with 6 bases remaining between them. CDR3 length: 12 amino acids. Germline V lookup: CDR1 SGHNT, CDR2 YYREEE (reference sequence). The J gene is TRBJ1-6, the V gene TRBV5-4, with D possibly TRBD1 on 6 matching bases. The clonotype originates from a woman under 40 with acute COVID-19. Sequencing was performed on PBMCs or T cells enriched from blood (not recorded which). The CDR3 protein is CASSLAGAPLHF. The CDR3, as DNA: TGTGCCAGCAGCTTGGCAGGGGCACCCCTCCACTTT.